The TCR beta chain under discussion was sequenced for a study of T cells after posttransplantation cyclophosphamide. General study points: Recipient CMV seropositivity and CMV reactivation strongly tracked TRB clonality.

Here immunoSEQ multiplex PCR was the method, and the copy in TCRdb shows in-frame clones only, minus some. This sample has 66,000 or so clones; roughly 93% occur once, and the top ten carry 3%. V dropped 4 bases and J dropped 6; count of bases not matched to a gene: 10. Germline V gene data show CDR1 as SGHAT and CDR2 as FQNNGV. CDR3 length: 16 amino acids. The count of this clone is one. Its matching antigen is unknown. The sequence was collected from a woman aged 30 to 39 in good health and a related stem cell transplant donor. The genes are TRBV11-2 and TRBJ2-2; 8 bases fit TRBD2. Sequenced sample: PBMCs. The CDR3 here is CASSSRVSGVAGELFF. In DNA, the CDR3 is TGTGCCAGCAGCTCCCGTGTTAGCGGGGTTGCCGGGGAGCTGTTTTTT.